Below, one T cell receptor (beta chain) is given with its context. It has no known antigen specificity. Within one base of it there is no much larger clone, and no base qualities were kept. To demonstrate the VDJtools post-analysis software, the study profiled TCR beta repertoires from the peripheral blood of about a dozen young patients with multiple sclerosis. The patients with multiple sclerosis were children and adolescents between about 6 and 17 years of age. Preparation of the library involved PCR. These reads were obtained on an Illumina HiSeq 2500. To reduce PCR and sequencing biases, unique molecular identifiers were incorporated into the TCR beta cDNA libraries. Per 1 to 10 million input T cells, roughly 0.5 million cDNA molecules were obtained, such that each molecule approximated one T cell. The same protocol used for the earlier healthy control dataset was applied to prepare and sequence the patient libraries. Samples belonging to the same batch were prepared together, multiplexed and sequenced on a shared HiSeq lane. The study's processing was this. MIGEC handled the raw barcoded reads, throwing out single-read molecular identifier groups before consensus assembly and CDR3 extraction. Clonotype tables were post-analysed with VDJtools, normalizing diversity by down-sampling all datasets to the smallest sample size. To correct batch-related cross-sample contamination, repertoire overlap clustering matched CDR3 amino acid sequences but not nucleotide sequences. Through fastp at Q25 and MiXCR, TCRdb rebuilt clones from the public reads, retaining in-frame beta chains. Rows are combined by CDR3 protein, so each entry shows the most common genes and DNA. The V and J calls follow TCRdb's processing rather than the paper's. Within this sample are roughly 870,000 distinct CDR3 sequences, with about 53% of them counted one time only. The ten largest clones capture approximately 4.3% of the sample.

The record originates from a study of post-analysis software for immune sequencing data (dated by TCRdb to 2015 to 2017). In terms of the full investigation: Relapsing-remitting, secondary progressive and progressive-relapsing multiple sclerosis were recorded as disease courses, and subtype annotation was lacking for some patients. A subset of samples was prepared in parallel using single-end sample barcoding, then pooled and co-amplified after Illumina adapter ligation. The patient repertoires were compared against around 11 previously published healthy control repertoires obtained from donors aged about 6 to 25 years.

Overall study outcomes, separate from this receptor: The control group was slightly older than the multiple sclerosis patient group. When samples were clustered directly using the F measure, samples prepared in the same batch co-clustered strongly, which prompted a batch-effect correction. Multiple sclerosis patients had significantly lower normalized Chao1 diversity than controls, a result that suggests substantial peripheral T-cell clonal expansion.

The source material was blood. This TCR was sampled from a girl aged 5-17 years with multiple sclerosis.

The DNA reads as follows: TGTGCCAGCAGTCGCGGGACAGGGTCAGGGCAGAGCTACACCTTC. Its protein is CASSRGTGSGQSYTF. This sequence uses TRBV6-5 and TRBJ1-2; TRBD1 fits 9 bases in the junction. Via the germline V gene, CDR1 is MNHEY and CDR2 SVGAGI. Clipping removes 5 bases from V and 9 bases from J, with 13 as the unmatched junction base count. There are 15 amino acids in the CDR3, from cysteine to phenylalanine inclusive. CDR3 DNA is the only sequence kept; it has 45 bases, read in frame from the first base.